Reported below is one T cell receptor (beta chain). What it binds is not known. The CDR3 is 14 amino acids. The germline V and J ends were trimmed by 2 bases and 3 bases, with 5 bases remaining between them. Germline CDR1 MGHRA, CDR2 YSYEKL. The data are from a study of T cells in Graves' hyperthyroidism and ophthalmopathy. Diagnostic decisions used clinical symptoms, serum thyroxine and TRAb, thyroid ultrasound and orbital computed tomography. PBMCs were derived from about 10 ml fresh peripheral blood. Study-level findings and limits: Blood shared most expanded thyroid clonotypes above 0.001. Progression to ophthalmopathy was predicted a median of approximately seven months early.

It was RNA transcripts that yielded the amplified TCR beta CDR3 regions. Carried out on the TCR CDR3, a first-round RT-PCR used the HTBI primer set. TCRdb re-analysed the multiplex PCR reads in MiXCR, keeping a single row per CDR3 protein. The sample holds roughly 700,000 distinct CDR3 sequences, approximately 15% seen once. The clonotype was recovered from a woman aged 18-35 years with Graves' hyperthyroidism. The chain is built from TRBV4-1 and TRBJ2-6; no clear D gene. The source material was blood. CDR3 bases: TGCGCCAGCAGCCAATCAGGTGGGGCCAACGTCCTGACTTTC. Translation gives CASSQSGGANVLTF.